These 18 T cell receptor beta chains originate from one sample sequenced in a study of response to subunit inactivated influenza vaccine. TCRdb re-called the RT-PCR reads with MiXCR, one entry per CDR3 protein. The repertoire holds a few hundred thousand distinct CDR3 sequences, with about a fifth as singletons. The sequenced sample was PBMCs from blood, obtained 21 months after vaccination. The source is a man aged 45 to 70 who received an inactivated influenza vaccine.

The table lists this clonotype with a few counts. This chain joins TRBV15 and TRBJ1-2; TRBD1 aligns across 8 bases. With 5 bases clipped from V and 6 bases from J, the junction kept 14 bases outside the gene matches. This CDR3 region has 16 residues. In germline, CDR1 is LNHNV, CDR2 YYDKDF (reference sequence). The CDR3 reads CATSRGPSRGLHGYTF. CDR3 nucleotides: TGTGCCACCAGCCGCGGTCCTAGCAGGGGGCTTCATGGCTACACCTTC.

This chain connects TRBV27 to TRBJ2-7; D remains ambiguous. CDR1 is MNHEY, CDR2 SMNVEV, per germline (reference sequence). The CDR3 totals 13 residues. V lost 7 bases and J lost 2, with 12 bases in between. CDR3: CASKSVRTYEQYF. DNA for the CDR3: TGTGCCAGCAAGAGCGTGCGGACCTACGAGCAGTACTTC.

The sample holds a few counts of this clonotype. Here the CDR3 DNA reads TGTGCCAGCAGCCAAAGGCCCGGGACCACTTATGAGACCCAGTACTTC. Encoded protein: CASSQRPGTTYETQYF. This chain joins TRBV14 and TRBJ2-5; either TRBD1 or TRBD2 may supply D (5 bases each). Trimming removed 2 bases at V and 5 bases at J, with 18 bases between. CDR3 length: 16 amino acids. The germline gives CDR1 SGHDN, CDR2 FVKESK.

This clonotype was counted between two and nine times. DNA of the CDR3: TGTGCCAGCAGTTTAAAAGGGCTCGGGGACGGCTACACCTTC. This sequence encodes CASSLKGLGDGYTF. This sequence joins TRBV12-3 or TRBV12-4 and TRBJ1-2; TRBD1 is a possible D gene (5 bases). The length of the CDR3 is 14 residues. The ends were cut back, 2 bases at V and 8 bases at J, with 15 bases in the middle.

This chain's CDR3 is CASTYWRGDVELFF. CDR3 nucleotides: TGTGCCAGCACCTATTGGCGGGGGGACGTGGAGCTGTTTTTT. The chain uses TRBV3-1 and TRBJ2-2, with 8 bases that match TRBD2. The CDR3 has 14 residues. Germline V gene sequence: CDR1 LGHDT, CDR2 YNNKEL (reference sequence). The J segment lost 10 bases and the V segment lost 7 bases, leaving 11 bases of the junction unmatched.

The chain is built from TRBV6-1 and TRBJ2-3, with 9 bases that match TRBD2. Per germline, CDR1 MNHNS and CDR2 SASEGT. This CDR3 is built from 13 residues. CDR3 loop: CVSASGGTDTQYF. For the CDR3, the DNA is TGTGTCTCGGCTAGCGGGGGCACAGATACGCAGTATTTT.

This clonotype has at least ten counts. The genes are TRBV3-1 and TRBJ1-2, with D maybe TRBD1 (5 bases). V lost 4 bases and J lost 7, with 16 bases in between. Germline V gene data show CDR1 as LGHDT and CDR2 as YNNKEL (reference sequence). CDR3 length equals 14 residues. The CDR3 sequence is CASSPGHSRLGYTF. CDR3 nucleotides: TGTGCCAGCAGCCCTGGACATTCCCGCCTTGGCTACACCTTC.

This clonotype was recorded many times. J is TRBJ1-2 and V is TRBV2; D is uncertain. CDR1 and CDR2 (germline): SNHLY, FYNNEI. The CDR3 totals 11 residues. The ends were cut back, 5 bases at V and 7 bases at J, with 8 bases in the middle. CDR3 in amino acids: CASSLISGYTF. For the CDR3, the DNA is TGTGCCAGCAGTCTGATTTCTGGCTACACCTTC.

This clonotype was detected only a few times. This sequence joins TRBV20-1 and TRBJ1-2, with TRBD1 matching over 8 bases. Germline trimming cut 5 bases from V and 7 bases from J; bases unmatched to any gene: 3. The germline gives CDR1 DFQATT, CDR2 SNEGSKA (reference sequence). This CDR3 spans 11 amino acids. CDR3 loop: CSAPTGAGYTF. The CDR3 DNA follows: TGCAGTGCTCCGACAGGGGCTGGCTACACCTTC.

The chain has TRBV7-8 and TRBJ2-5; D might be TRBD1 or TRBD2, each matching 5 bases. Trimming stripped 3 bases from V and 5 bases from J, with 16 bases between. The germline V gene encodes CDR1 SGHVS and CDR2 FQNEAQ. The length of the CDR3 is 15 residues. The CDR3, as DNA: TGTGCCAGCAGCTTCGGACGGTGGGGGAGTGAGACCCAGTACTTC. As protein: CASSFGRWGSETQYF.

This clonotype was counted only a few times. V and J are TRBV20-1 and TRBJ1-5, with unresolved D. The CDR3 has 15 residues. Germline assignment: CDR1 DFQATT and CDR2 SNEGSKA (reference sequence). Trimming removed 0 bases at V and 7 bases at J, with 16 bases between. The chain's CDR3 is CSARDRGRTGQPQHF. The CDR3 DNA reads as TGCAGTGCTAGAGATCGAGGCAGGACTGGCCAGCCCCAGCATTTT.

The CDR3, as DNA: TGTGCCAGACTTCGGGGGGGGCAGGGGATCCTCTATGGCTACACCTTC. Translation gives CARLRGGQGILYGYTF. The chain links TRBV6-2 or TRBV6-3 to TRBJ1-2, with a tentative D call TRBD1 (6 bases). Germline V CDR1 and CDR2: MNHEY, SVGEGT. The CDR3 has 16 amino acids. V was clipped by 9 bases and J by 4 bases, with 24 bases between them.

The V and J genes are TRBV9 and TRBJ1-1, with 8 nucleotides matching TRBD1. This CDR3 has 13 residues. Germline V lookup: CDR1 SGDLS, CDR2 YYNGEE. With V trimmed by 1 base and J by 8 bases, 4 bases remained unmatched. The CDR3 sequence is CASSVFGQGEAFF. The CDR3, as DNA: TGTGCCAGCAGCGTATTTGGACAGGGAGAAGCTTTCTTT.

Only a few counts were recorded for this clonotype. CDR3 region: CSAGHVNTGELFF. DNA for the CDR3: TGCAGCGCAGGACACGTTAACACCGGGGAGCTGTTTTTT. The genes are TRBV29-1 and TRBJ2-2; TRBD1 is a possible D gene (5 bases). This CDR3 spans 13 amino acids. V was cut by 7 bases and J by 2 bases, with 11 bases left in between. Germline lookup yields CDR1 SQVTM and CDR2 ANQGSEA.

V is TRBV11-2 and J is TRBJ2-3; D remains unclear. The CDR3 sequence is 14 residues long. V lost 2 bases to trimming and J lost 4 bases, with 10 bases between them. Per germline, CDR1 SGHAT and CDR2 FQNNGV. CDR3 in amino acids: CASSLQRLADTQYF. The CDR3 DNA reads TGTGCCAGCAGCTTACAAAGGCTTGCAGATACGCAGTATTTT.

This clonotype has just a few counts. The V gene is TRBV20-1, the J gene TRBJ1-1; 7 nucleotides agree with TRBD1. J lost 0 bases, V lost 3 bases, and 10 bases had no gene match. Germline V gene lookup returns CDR1 DFQATT and CDR2 SNEGSKA (reference sequence). The CDR3 has 16 amino acids. The CDR3 region is CSASRTGVGVNTEAFF. The CDR3 DNA reads TGCAGTGCTAGCAGGACAGGAGTCGGAGTGAACACTGAAGCTTTCTTT.

The chain uses TRBV7-2 and TRBJ1-5; maybe TRBD1 (6 bases). The CDR3 consists of 14 residues. Germline V gives CDR1 SGHTA, CDR2 FQGNSA. V was pared by 1 base and J by 7 bases, with 11 bases between. CDR3 amino acids: CASSLDRVGQPQHF. The CDR3 region has the DNA TGTGCCAGCAGCTTAGACAGGGTCGGGCAGCCCCAGCATTTT.

The table lists this clonotype with a few counts. The V gene is TRBV29-1, the J gene TRBJ1-2; maybe TRBD1 (5 bases). V shed 7 bases and J shed 4 bases, with 16 bases lying between them. There are 13 residues in the CDR3. The germline CDR1 and CDR2 sequences are SQVTM and ANQGSEA. The CDR3 bases are TGCAGCGCTAAAACTCAGGGTGCCTATGGCTACACCTTC. Protein: CSAKTQGAYGYTF.